Listed here are 26 T cell receptor beta chains from one sample, sequenced in a study of beta chain features in type 1 diabetes. Study-level points and caveats: Within each of all four CD4+ subsets, Type 1 diabetes patients had TCRB CDR3s that were moderately but significantly shorter.

The isolated RNA, all of it, was reverse transcribed, so expressed TCRB transcripts were what got sequenced. Sequencing was performed with immunoSEQ multiplex PCR; in TCRdb, only in-frame clones are kept and a portion is missing. Among some 270,000 clones listed, about 11% were seen once. Their antigens remain unidentified. The material sequenced was naive CD4+ T cells from blood. The receptors stem from a man aged 30 to 39 with type 1 diabetes.

The gene calls are TRBV28 and TRBJ1-5; 9 positions agree with TRBD1. This CDR3 spans 14 amino acids. Germline trimming cut 6 bases from V and 7 bases from J; bases unmatched to any gene: 7. Germline values: CDR1 MDHEN, CDR2 SYDVKM. CDR3 DNA: TGTGCCAGCAGAATAACAGGGGGCGGACAGCCCCAGCATTTT. Protein product: CASRITGGGQPQHF.

In this sample, this clone turned up a few times. This chain connects TRBV20-1 to TRBJ1-1; 7 bases align to TRBD1. CDR1 and CDR2 (germline): DFQATT, SNEGSKA (reference sequence). This CDR3 is 11 amino acids long. Unmatched junction bases numbered 9, after V lost 6 bases and J lost 11 bases. The CDR3 nucleotides read TGCAGTGCGATCCTCAGGGACAGCGCTTTCTTT. Amino acid sequence: CSAILRDSAFF.

This clone occurred a few times. At one end, the junction sequence differs from germline, possibly due to a read error. V gene TRBV11-3 combines with J gene TRBJ2-5; 9 nucleotides align to TRBD2. The CDR3 totals 13 residues. Germline V lookup: CDR1 SGHNT, CDR2 YENEEA. CDR3 sequence (DNA): TGTGCCAGCAGCTTAGATGCGGCTAGCGGGGCTAACTTC. Translated: CASSLDAASGANF.

This chain connects TRBV5-6 to TRBJ2-1, with TRBD2 matching over 7 bases. This CDR3 region has 16 residues. V shed 4 bases and J 8 bases; nucleotides not matched to a gene: 15. The germline V gene encodes CDR1 SGHDT and CDR2 YYEEEE. The CDR3 sequence is CASSTIFGGVSDEQFF. CDR3 nucleotides: TGTGCCAGCAGCACTATATTTGGGGGGGTGTCAGATGAGCAGTTCTTC.

This chain joins TRBV7-8 and TRBJ2-1; possible D gene TRBD2, 5 bases. The V end lost 3 bases, the J end lost 1 base, and 13 bases lay between the germline ends. The CDR3 has 16 amino acids. Germline V gene sequence: CDR1 SGHVS, CDR2 FQNEAQ. The CDR3 protein is CASSLGSSPSYNEQFF. The CDR3 nucleotides read TGTGCCAGCAGCTTGGGGTCTAGCCCTTCCTACAATGAGCAGTTCTTC.

This sequence joins TRBV19 and TRBJ2-3, with 9 bases matching TRBD1. J gave up 6 bases and V 7 bases, and 8 bases lay outside the gene matches. CDR3 length: 14 residues. Germline V CDR1 and CDR2: LNHDA, SQIVND (reference sequence). The chain's CDR3 is CASKGGQGSDTQYF. CDR3 nucleotide sequence: TGTGCCAGTAAAGGGGGACAGGGAAGTGATACGCAGTATTTT.

This clone has a handful of counts. This sequence joins TRBV5-1 and TRBJ2-7; D may be TRBD2 (5 bases). Trimming stripped 0 bases from V and 5 bases from J, with 15 bases between. The germline gives CDR1 SGHRS, CDR2 YFSETQ. The CDR3 has 15 residues. The CDR3 bases are TGCGCCAGCAGCTTGGCCTCCTGGGGAGTCCACGAGCAGTACTTC. Its translation is CASSLASWGVHEQYF.

This clone was found a few times. This chain uses TRBV7-2 with TRBJ1-1; a possible D gene is TRBD1 (5 bases). Trimming left V 2 bases short and J 7 bases short, with 11 bases between. This CDR3 region has 13 residues. CDR1 and CDR2 from the germline V gene are SGHTA and FQGNSA. The CDR3 DNA is TGTGCCAGCAGCTTATTCCCAGACAGTGAAGCTTTCTTT. The encoded protein is CASSLFPDSEAFF.

The chain recombines TRBV6-6 with TRBJ2-3; 10 bases align to TRBD1. CDR3 size: 14 residues. The V gene end was trimmed by 6 bases and the J gene end by 4 bases; junction bases not matched to a gene: 4. Germline V gene data show CDR1 as MNHNY and CDR2 as SVGAGI (reference sequence). CDR3 region: CASRPGTGADTQYF. In nucleotides, the CDR3 is TGTGCCAGCAGGCCTGGGACAGGGGCAGATACGCAGTATTTT.

CDR3 DNA: TGTGCCAGCAGGAAAGACGGGTCGGGCACTGAAGCTTTCTTT. Protein sequence: CASRKDGSGTEAFF. The V and J genes are TRBV28 and TRBJ1-1; D gene uncertain. CDR3 length equals 14 residues. CDR1 is MDHEN and CDR2 is SYDVKM in the germline V gene. Trimming left V 6 bases short and J 4 bases short, with 15 bases between. Drawing the rest from reference TRBV28 and TRBJ1-1, the complete variable domain is DVKVTQSSRYLVKRTGEKVFLECVQDMDHENMFWYRQDPGLGLRLIYFSYDVKMKEKGDIPEGYSVSREKKERFSLILESASTNQTSMYLCASRKDGSGTEAFFGQGTRLTVV.

Concerning this clone: One end of the junction fails to match germline, which may point to a read error. The rearrangement uses TRBV18 and TRBJ1-3, with D perhaps matching TRBD1 (5 bases). The V gene's germline CDR1 is KGHSH and CDR2 LQKENI. The CDR3 runs to 15 residues. The CDR3: CASSPPEGPLWKRNF. DNA of the CDR3: TGTGCCAGCTCACCACCGGAGGGGCCCCTCTGGAAACGGAATTTT.

V usage is TRBV7-8 and J usage is TRBJ2-2; TRBD1 aligns across 10 bases. Trimming cost V 5 bases and J 6 bases; bases outside gene matches: 9. Germline V gene sequence: CDR1 SGHVS, CDR2 FQNEAQ. This CDR3 comprises 16 residues. The chain's CDR3 is CASSPRQGAVAGELFF. The CDR3 nucleotides are TGTGCCAGCAGCCCCAGACAGGGGGCGGTGGCCGGGGAGCTGTTTTTT.

The rearrangement uses TRBV4-3 and TRBJ2-5; D is perhaps TRBD1 (5 bases). The germline gives CDR1 LGHNA, CDR2 YSLEER. The V gene lost 4 bases and the J gene lost 4 bases, with 10 bases spanning the gap. CDR3 size: 13 residues. The CDR3, as DNA: TGCGCCAGCAGCCCGACAGTGGGAGAGACCCAGTACTTC. Its protein product is CASSPTVGETQYF.

This clone was counted a few times. The chain is built from TRBV18 and TRBJ1-2, with D tentatively TRBD1 (6 bases). The V end lost 0 bases, the J end lost 4 bases, and 12 bases lay between the germline ends. Germline CDR1 is KGHSH and CDR2 is LQKENI. This CDR3 is built from 15 residues. The CDR3 here is CASSPPEDRFYGYTF. CDR3 sequence (DNA): TGTGCCAGCTCACCACCAGAGGACAGATTCTATGGCTACACCTTC.

In its sample, this clone was seen a few times. The V gene is TRBV7-3, the J gene TRBJ2-5; TRBD2 matches at 8 bases. Trimming removed 4 bases from V and 7 bases from J; junction bases left unmatched: 11. The CDR3 sequence is 15 residues long. Per the germline V gene, CDR1 is SGHTA and CDR2 is FQGTGA. In DNA, the CDR3 is TGTGCCAGCAGCTCATCGGGGGGGCGGTATGGGACCCAGTACTTC. Protein sequence: CASSSSGGRYGTQYF.

This clone has just a few counts. The chain recombines TRBV20-1 with TRBJ1-2; TRBD1 aligns across 9 bases. This CDR3 is built from 11 residues. Germline V gene lookup returns CDR1 DFQATT and CDR2 SNEGSKA (reference sequence). V dropped 5 bases and J dropped 8; count of bases not matched to a gene: 3. CDR3 nucleotides: TGCAGTGCTTGGACAGGGGACGGCTACACCTTC. This sequence encodes CSAWTGDGYTF.

The chain joins TRBV29-1 to TRBJ2-5; perhaps TRBD1 as D (6 bases). Deletions cut 2 bases from V and 5 bases from J, with 12 bases between. Looked up from germline, CDR1 is SQVTM and CDR2 is ANQGSEA. The CDR3 runs 13 residues. The CDR3 here is CSVESRGVETQYF. CDR3 DNA: TGCAGCGTTGAAAGCAGGGGCGTGGAGACCCAGTACTTC. Full variable domain (outside the CDR3, taken from reference TRBV29-1 and TRBJ2-5): SAVISQKPSRDICQRGTSLTIQCQVDSQVTMMFWYRQQPGQSLTLIATANQGSEATYESGFVIDKFPISRPNLTFSTLTVSNMSPEDSSIYLCSVESRGVETQYFGPGTRLLVL.

The chain joins TRBV19 to TRBJ2-7; possible D gene TRBD1, 5 bases. CDR1 is LNHDA, CDR2 SQIVND, per germline (reference sequence). The CDR3 is made up of 12 amino acids. V was cut by 2 bases and J by 6 bases, with 8 bases left in between. The DNA for the CDR3 is TGTGCCAGTAGTATAAGGGGTGGCGAGCAGTACTTC. This gives the protein CASSIRGGEQYF.

This chain connects TRBV5-1 to TRBJ2-7; D might be TRBD1 (5 bases). V lost 4 bases to trimming and J lost 2 bases, with 10 bases between them. The germline CDR1 and CDR2 sequences are SGHRS and YFSETQ. The CDR3 loop spans 13 amino acids. CDR3 sequence reads: CASSKDTAYEQYF. DNA for the CDR3: TGCGCCAGCAGCAAGGACACGGCCTACGAGCAGTACTTC.

The chain combines TRBV5-1 with TRBJ2-2; a possible D gene is TRBD1 (6 bases). Looked up from germline, CDR1 is SGHRS and CDR2 is YFSETQ. The CDR3 runs 16 residues. The germline V and J ends were trimmed by 5 bases and 4 bases, with 18 bases remaining between them. CDR3 sequence: CASSQSQGRRTGELFF. As DNA, the CDR3 is TGCGCCAGCAGTCAAAGCCAGGGGCGGCGCACCGGGGAGCTGTTTTTT.

The chain is built from TRBV30 and TRBJ1-5; weak D call: TRBD1 (6 bases). The CDR3 sequence is 13 residues long. Looked up from germline, CDR1 is GTSNPN and CDR2 is SVGIG (reference sequence). Trimming took off 3 bases at V and 7 bases at J, with 13 bases between the two ends. CDR3 nucleotide sequence: TGTGCCTGGAGCCGCAGGGGAAACCAGCCCCAGCATTTT. This encodes CAWSRRGNQPQHF.

In this sample, this clone turned up a few times. This sequence joins TRBV10-3 and TRBJ1-2; 8 positions match TRBD1. This CDR3 spans 15 amino acids. Losses at the gene ends were 5 bases for V and 6 bases for J; bases not matched to a gene: 11. Germline loops: CDR1 ENHRY, CDR2 SYGVKD. The CDR3, as DNA: TGTGCCATCAGTCCTTTGGACAGGGAGGGGAATGGCTACACCTTC. Translating gives CAISPLDREGNGYTF.

This clone was seen more than once but under ten times. The chain has TRBV10-3 and TRBJ2-5; D uncertain. The CDR3 is 14 residues long. The V gene's germline CDR1 is ENHRY and CDR2 SYGVKD. V was trimmed by 3 bases and J by 5 bases, leaving 13 bases between them. CDR3 residues: CAISESNPPETQYF. CDR3 DNA sequence: TGTGCCATCAGTGAATCTAACCCTCCGGAGACCCAGTACTTC.

This chain links TRBV14 with TRBJ2-5; D is perhaps TRBD1 (5 bases). Germline V CDR1 and CDR2: SGHDN, FVKESK. Trimming left V 2 bases short and J 0 bases short, with 7 bases between. This CDR3 is 14 amino acids long. CDR3 sequence (DNA): TGTGCCAGCAGCCAACTCAGGGACCAAGAGACCCAGTACTTC. This translates into CASSQLRDQETQYF.

This clone was recorded a few times. The chain combines TRBV4-3 with TRBJ2-2; no clear D. The CDR3 length is 15 residues. V dropped 6 bases and J dropped 6 bases, with 17 bases sitting between them. From germline, CDR1 is LGHNA and CDR2 YSLEER. The CDR3 DNA reads as TGCGCCAGCAGTTTTCGCCCGGGTGTCCCCGGGGAGCTGTTTTTT. The encoded protein is CASSFRPGVPGELFF.

The table lists this clone with a few counts. The V and J genes are TRBV15 and TRBJ2-2; TRBD1 matches 8 bases. The CDR3 has 14 residues. V was pared by 6 bases and J by 4 bases, with 4 bases of the junction left unmatched. The germline V gene has CDR1 LNHNV and CDR2 YYDKDF (reference sequence). CDR3 sequence: CATREQGGTGELFF. The CDR3, as DNA: TGTGCCACCAGAGAACAGGGGGGCACCGGGGAGCTGTTTTTT.